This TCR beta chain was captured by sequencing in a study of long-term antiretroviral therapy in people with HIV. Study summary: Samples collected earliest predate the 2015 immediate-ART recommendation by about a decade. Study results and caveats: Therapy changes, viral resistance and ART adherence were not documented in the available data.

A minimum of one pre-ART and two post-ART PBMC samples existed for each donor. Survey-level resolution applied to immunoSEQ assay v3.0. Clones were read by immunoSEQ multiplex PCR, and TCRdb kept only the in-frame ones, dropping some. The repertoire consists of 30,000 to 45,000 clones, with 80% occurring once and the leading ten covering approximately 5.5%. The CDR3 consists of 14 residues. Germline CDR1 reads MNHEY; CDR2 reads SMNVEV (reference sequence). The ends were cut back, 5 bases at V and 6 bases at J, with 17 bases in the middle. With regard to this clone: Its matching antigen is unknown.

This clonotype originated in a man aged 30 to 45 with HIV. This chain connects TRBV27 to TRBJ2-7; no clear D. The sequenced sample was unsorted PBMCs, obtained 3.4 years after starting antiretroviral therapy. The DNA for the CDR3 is TGTGCCAGCAGTCAGGAATTTGTCTCCGCCGAGCAGTACTTC. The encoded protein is CASSQEFVSAEQYF.